Below are 2 T cell receptor beta chains sequenced from a single sample in a study of T cells in Graves' hyperthyroidism and ophthalmopathy. Authors of the study amplified TCR beta CDR3 regions from RNA transcripts. TCR CDR3 underwent first-round RT-PCR with the HTBI primer set. From the multiplex PCR reads, TCRdb called clonotypes with MiXCR, one entry per CDR3 protein. The table records hundreds of thousands of distinct CDR3 sequences, approximately 15% of them present only once. Sequenced material: blood. The receptors were gathered from a woman aged 40 to 50 with Graves' ophthalmopathy.

The chain recombines TRBV12-3 or TRBV12-4 with TRBJ2-7; the match to TRBD2 covers 10 bases. The CDR3 has 16 residues. V lost 2 bases to trimming and J lost 0 bases; unmatched junction nucleotides: 4. CDR3 coding DNA: TGTGCCAGCAGTTTAATCGCTAGCGGGAGCTCCTACGAGCAGTACTTC. Its protein is CASSLIASGSSYEQYF.

This clonotype was seen a handful of times. The chain has TRBV7-2 and TRBJ2-1, with D perhaps matching TRBD2 (6 bases). The CDR3 length is 13 residues. The V end was cut by 1 base, the J end by 9 bases, with 10 bases between. Germline CDR1 reads SGHTA; CDR2 reads FQGNSA. The CDR3 here is CASSLVVEGEQFF. DNA for the CDR3: TGTGCCAGCAGCTTAGTGGTGGAGGGTGAGCAGTTCTTC. The variable domain in full, with the rest retrieved from reference TRBV7-2 and TRBJ2-1, is GAGVSQSPSNKVTEKGKDVELRCDPISGHTALYWYRQSLGQGLEFLIYFQGNSAPDKSGLPSDRFSAERTGGSVSTLTIQRTQQEDSAVYLCASSLVVEGEQFFGPGTRLTVL.